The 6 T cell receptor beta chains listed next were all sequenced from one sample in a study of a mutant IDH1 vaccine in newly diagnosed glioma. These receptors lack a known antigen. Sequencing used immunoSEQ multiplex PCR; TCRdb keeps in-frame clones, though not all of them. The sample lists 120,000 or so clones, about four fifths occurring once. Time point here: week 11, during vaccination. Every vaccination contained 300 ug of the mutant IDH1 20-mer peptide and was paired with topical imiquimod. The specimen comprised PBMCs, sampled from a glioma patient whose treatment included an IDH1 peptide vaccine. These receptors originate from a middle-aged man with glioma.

Written as DNA, the CDR3 is TGTGCCAGCAGCACAACAGGAATCTCTGGAAACACCATATATTTT. Translating gives CASSTTGISGNTIYF. This chain connects TRBV9 to TRBJ1-3; D may be TRBD1 (5 bases). Germline V gene data show CDR1 as SGDLS and CDR2 as YYNGEE. Trimming left V 4 bases short and J 0 bases short, with 11 bases between. CDR3 length: 15 amino acids.

DNA of the CDR3: TGTGCCAGCAGTGAGAGGGGGACCCAGTACTTC. It codes for CASSERGTQYF. The V and J genes are TRBV6-5 and TRBJ2-5, with D perhaps given as TRBD1 or TRBD2 (5 bases each). Trimming removed 5 bases from V and 7 bases from J, with 8 bases in between. The CDR3 covers 11 residues. Germline V CDR1 and CDR2: MNHEY, SVGAGI.

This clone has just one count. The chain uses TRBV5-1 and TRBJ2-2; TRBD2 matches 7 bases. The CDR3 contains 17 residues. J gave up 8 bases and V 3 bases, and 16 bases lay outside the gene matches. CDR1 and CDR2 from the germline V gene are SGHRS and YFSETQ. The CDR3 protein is CASSSGPGRPSSGELFF. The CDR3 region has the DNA TGCGCCAGCAGCTCGGGACCCGGGAGGCCTAGCTCGGGGGAGCTGTTTTTT.

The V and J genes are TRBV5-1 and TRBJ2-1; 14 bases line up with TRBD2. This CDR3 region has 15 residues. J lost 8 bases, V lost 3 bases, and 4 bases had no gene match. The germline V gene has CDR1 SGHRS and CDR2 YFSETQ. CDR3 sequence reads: CASSSGLAGDHEQFF. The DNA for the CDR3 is TGCGCCAGCAGCTCGGGACTAGCGGGGGACCATGAGCAGTTCTTC.

CDR3 sequence reads: CASSLEAASGGYETQYF. DNA of the CDR3: TGTGCCAGCAGCTTGGAGGCGGCTAGCGGGGGTTATGAGACCCAGTACTTC. This sequence joins TRBV5-4 and TRBJ2-5; TRBD2 matches 10 bases. The V and J ends lost 0 bases and 5 bases, in that order; junction bases with no gene match: 10. The CDR3 runs 17 residues. The germline gives CDR1 SGHNT, CDR2 YYREEE (reference sequence).

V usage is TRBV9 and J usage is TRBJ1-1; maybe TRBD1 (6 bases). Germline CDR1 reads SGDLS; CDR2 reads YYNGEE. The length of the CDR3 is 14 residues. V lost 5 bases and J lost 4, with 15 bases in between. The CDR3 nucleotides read TGTGCCAGCAGAGAACTAAGGGGGGGCACTGAAGCTTTCTTT. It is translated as CASRELRGGTEAFF.